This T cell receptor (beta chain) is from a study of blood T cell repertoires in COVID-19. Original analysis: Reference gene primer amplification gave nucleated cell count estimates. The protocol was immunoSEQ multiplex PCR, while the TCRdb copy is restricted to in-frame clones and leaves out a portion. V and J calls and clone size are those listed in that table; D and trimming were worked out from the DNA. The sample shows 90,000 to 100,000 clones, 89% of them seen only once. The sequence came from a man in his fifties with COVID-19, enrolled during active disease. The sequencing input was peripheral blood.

The DNA for the CDR3 is TGTGCCAGTAGTTCGCCGGGACAGAGGACCGGGGAGCTGTTTTTT. Amino acids: CASSSPGQRTGELFF. The chain combines TRBV19 with TRBJ2-2, with TRBD1 identical over 7 bases. V was clipped by 5 bases and J by 5 bases; unmatched bases: 8. CDR1 LNHDA and CDR2 SQIVND come from the germline V gene (reference sequence). The CDR3 loop spans 15 amino acids.